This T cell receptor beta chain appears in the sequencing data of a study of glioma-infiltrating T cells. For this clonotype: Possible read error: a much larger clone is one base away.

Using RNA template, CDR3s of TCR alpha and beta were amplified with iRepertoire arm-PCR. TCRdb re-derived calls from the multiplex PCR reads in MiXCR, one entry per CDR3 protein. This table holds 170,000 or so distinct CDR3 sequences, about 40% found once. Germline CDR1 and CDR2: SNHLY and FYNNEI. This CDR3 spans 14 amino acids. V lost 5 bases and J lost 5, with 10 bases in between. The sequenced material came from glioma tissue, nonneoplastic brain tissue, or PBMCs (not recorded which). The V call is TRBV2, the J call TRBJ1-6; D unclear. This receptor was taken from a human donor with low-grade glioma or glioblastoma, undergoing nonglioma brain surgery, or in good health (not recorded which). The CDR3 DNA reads TGTGCCAGCAGTCGGGAAGGAGATAATTCACCCCTCCACTTT. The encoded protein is CASSREGDNSPLHF. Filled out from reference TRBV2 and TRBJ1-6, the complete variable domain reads EPEVTQTPSHQVTQMGQEVILRCVPISNHLYFYWYRQILGQKVEFLVSFYNNEISEKSEIFDDQFSVERPDGSNFTLKIRSTKLEDSAMYFCASSREGDNSPLHFGNGTRLTVT.